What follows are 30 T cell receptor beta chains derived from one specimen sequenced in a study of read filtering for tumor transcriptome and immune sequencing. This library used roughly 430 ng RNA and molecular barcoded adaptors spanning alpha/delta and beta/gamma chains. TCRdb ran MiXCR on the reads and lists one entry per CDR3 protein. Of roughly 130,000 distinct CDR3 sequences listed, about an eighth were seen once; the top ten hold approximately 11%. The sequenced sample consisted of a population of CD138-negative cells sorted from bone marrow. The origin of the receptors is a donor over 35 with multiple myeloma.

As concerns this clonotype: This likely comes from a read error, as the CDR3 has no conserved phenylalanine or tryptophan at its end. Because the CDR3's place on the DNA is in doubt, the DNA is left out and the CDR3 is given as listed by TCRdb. The CDR3 reads CASSLGLTPYNEQVS. The chain carries TRBV5-5 and TRBJ2-1. Germline V gene data show CDR1 as SGHKS and CDR2 as YYEKEE (reference sequence). Counting both end residues, the CDR3 totals 15 amino acids.

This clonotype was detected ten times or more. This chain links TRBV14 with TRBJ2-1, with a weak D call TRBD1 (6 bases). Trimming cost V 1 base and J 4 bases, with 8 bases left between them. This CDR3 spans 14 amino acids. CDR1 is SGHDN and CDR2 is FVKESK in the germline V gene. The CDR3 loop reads CASSQGGPYNEQFF. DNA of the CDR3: TGTGCCAGCAGCCAAGGGGGGCCATACAATGAGCAGTTCTTC.

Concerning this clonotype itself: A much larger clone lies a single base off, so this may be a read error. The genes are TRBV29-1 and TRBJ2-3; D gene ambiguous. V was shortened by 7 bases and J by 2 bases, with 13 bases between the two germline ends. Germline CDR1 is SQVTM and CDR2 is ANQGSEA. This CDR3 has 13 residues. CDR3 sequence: CSADGVNTDTQYF. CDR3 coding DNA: TGCAGCGCTGATGGAGTCAACACAGATACGCAGTATTTT.

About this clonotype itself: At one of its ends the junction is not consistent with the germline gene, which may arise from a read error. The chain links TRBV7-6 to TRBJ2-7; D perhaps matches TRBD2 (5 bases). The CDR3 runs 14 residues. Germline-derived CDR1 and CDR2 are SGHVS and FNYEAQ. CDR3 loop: CASSLAGEAYERYF. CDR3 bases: TGTGCCAGCAGCTTAGCGGGAGAGGCCTACGAGCGGTACTTC.

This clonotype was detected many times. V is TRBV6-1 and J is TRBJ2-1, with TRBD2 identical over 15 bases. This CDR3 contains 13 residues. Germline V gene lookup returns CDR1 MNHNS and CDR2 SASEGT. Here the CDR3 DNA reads TGTGGGACCGGGACTAGCGGGAGGAATGAGCAGTTCTTC. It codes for CGTGTSGRNEQFF.

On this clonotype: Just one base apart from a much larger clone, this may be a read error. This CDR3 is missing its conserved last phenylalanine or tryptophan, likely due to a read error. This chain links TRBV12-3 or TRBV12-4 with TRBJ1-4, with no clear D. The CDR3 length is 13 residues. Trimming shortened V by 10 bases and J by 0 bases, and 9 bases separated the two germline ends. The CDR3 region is CAIQRTTNEKLFL. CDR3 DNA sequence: TGTGCCATACAGAGGACAACTAATGAAAAACTGTTTCTT.

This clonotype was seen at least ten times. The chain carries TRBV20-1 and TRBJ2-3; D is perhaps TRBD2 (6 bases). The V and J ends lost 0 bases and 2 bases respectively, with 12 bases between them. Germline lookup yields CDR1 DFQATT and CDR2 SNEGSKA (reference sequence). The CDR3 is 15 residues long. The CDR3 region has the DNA TGCAGTGCTAGAGATTCCGGGGACTCCACAGATACGCAGTATTTT. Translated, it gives CSARDSGDSTDTQYF.

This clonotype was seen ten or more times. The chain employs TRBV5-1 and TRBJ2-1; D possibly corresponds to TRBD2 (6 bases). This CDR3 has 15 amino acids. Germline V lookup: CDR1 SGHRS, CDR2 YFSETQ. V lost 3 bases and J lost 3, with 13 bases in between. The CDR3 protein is CASSSGTRDYNEQFF. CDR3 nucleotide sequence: TGCGCCAGCAGCTCAGGGACTCGAGACTACAATGAGCAGTTCTTC.

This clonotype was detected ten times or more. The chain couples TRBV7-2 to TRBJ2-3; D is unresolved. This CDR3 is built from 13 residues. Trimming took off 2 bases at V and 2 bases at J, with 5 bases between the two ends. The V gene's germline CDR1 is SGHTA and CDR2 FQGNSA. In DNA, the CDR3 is TGTGCCAGCAGCTTATTCGCCACAGATACGCAGTATTTT. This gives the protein CASSLFATDTQYF.

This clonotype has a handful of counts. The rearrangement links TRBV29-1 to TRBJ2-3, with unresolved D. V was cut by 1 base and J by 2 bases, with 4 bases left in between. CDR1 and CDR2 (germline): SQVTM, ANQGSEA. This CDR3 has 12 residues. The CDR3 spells CSVEAFTDTQYF. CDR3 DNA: TGCAGCGTTGAAGCCTTCACAGATACGCAGTATTTT.

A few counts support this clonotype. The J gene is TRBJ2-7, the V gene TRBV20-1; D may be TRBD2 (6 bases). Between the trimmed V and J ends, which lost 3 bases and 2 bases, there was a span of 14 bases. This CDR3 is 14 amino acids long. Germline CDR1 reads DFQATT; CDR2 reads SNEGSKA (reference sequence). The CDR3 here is CSARVPGEPYEQYF. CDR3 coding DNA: TGCAGTGCTAGGGTCCCGGGGGAACCCTACGAGCAGTACTTC.

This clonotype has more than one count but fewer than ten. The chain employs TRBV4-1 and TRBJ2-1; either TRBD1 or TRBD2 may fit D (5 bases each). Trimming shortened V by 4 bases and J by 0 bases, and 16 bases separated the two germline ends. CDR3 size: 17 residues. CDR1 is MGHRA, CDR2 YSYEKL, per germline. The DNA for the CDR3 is TGCGCCAGCAGCCCCCGATCCGGGACGCTCTCCTACAATGAGCAGTTCTTC. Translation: CASSPRSGTLSYNEQFF.

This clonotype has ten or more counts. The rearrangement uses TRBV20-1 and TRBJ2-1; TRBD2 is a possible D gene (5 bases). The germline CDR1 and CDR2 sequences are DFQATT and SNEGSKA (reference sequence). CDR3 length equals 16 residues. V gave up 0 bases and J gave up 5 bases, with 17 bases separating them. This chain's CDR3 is CSARDLQRQSNNEQFF. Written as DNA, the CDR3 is TGCAGTGCTAGAGATTTGCAGCGGCAAAGCAACAATGAGCAGTTCTTC.

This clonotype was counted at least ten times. The CDR3 sequence is CSVDPRNSSTDTQYF. Here the CDR3 DNA reads TGCAGCGTTGATCCTCGCAACTCTAGCACAGATACGCAGTATTTT. The chain has TRBV29-1 and TRBJ2-3; D gene ambiguous. The V end lost 3 bases, the J end lost 0 bases, and 13 bases lay between the germline ends. The CDR3 is 15 residues long. Germline CDR1 SQVTM, CDR2 ANQGSEA.

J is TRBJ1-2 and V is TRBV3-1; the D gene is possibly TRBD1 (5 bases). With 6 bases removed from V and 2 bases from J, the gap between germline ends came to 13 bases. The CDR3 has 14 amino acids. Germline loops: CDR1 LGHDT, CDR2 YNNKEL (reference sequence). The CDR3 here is CASSSGTANYGYTF. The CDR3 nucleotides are TGTGCCAGCAGTTCCGGGACGGCGAACTATGGCTACACCTTC.

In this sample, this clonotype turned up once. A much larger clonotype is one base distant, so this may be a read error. The CDR3 nucleotides read TGTGCCAGCAGGTCCAACACAGATACGCAGTATTTT. Protein product: CASRSNTDTQYF. The chain is built from TRBV6-5 and TRBJ2-3; no clear D. This CDR3 comprises 12 residues. Trimming removed 6 bases from V and 2 bases from J, with 6 bases in between. Germline V CDR1 and CDR2: MNHEY, SVGAGI.

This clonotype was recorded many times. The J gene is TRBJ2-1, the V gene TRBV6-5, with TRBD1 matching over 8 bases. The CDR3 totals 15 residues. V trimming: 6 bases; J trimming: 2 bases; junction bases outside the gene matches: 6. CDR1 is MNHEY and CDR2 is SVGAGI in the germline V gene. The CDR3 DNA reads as TGTGCCAGCAGACAGGGGGAGATCACCTACAATGAGCAGTTCTTC. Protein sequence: CASRQGEITYNEQFF.

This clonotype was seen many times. The CDR3 DNA reads as TGTGCCAGCAGTATTTCGGGACAGGGGGATGAAAAACTGTTTTTT. Its translation is CASSISGQGDEKLFF. The rearrangement joins TRBV28 to TRBJ1-4; 11 nucleotides align to TRBD1. J lost 6 bases, V lost 5 bases, and 5 bases had no gene match. The CDR3 loop spans 15 amino acids. The germline V gene has CDR1 MDHEN and CDR2 SYDVKM.

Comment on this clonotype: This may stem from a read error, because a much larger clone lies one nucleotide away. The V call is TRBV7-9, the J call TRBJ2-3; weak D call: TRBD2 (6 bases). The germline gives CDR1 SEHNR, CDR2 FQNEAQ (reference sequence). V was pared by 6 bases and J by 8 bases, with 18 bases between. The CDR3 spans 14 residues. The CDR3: CASSPPSVSGTQYF. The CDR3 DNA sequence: TGTGCCAGCAGTCCTCCTAGCGTATCGGGTACGCAGTATTTT.

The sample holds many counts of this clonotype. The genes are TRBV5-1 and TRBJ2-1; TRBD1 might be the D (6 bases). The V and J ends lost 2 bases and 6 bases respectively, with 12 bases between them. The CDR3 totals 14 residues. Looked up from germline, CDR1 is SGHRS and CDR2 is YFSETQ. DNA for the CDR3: TGCGCCAGCAGCTTACAGGGCCGGATCAATGAGCAGTTCTTC. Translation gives CASSLQGRINEQFF. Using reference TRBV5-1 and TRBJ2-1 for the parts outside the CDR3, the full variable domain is KAGVTQTPRYLIKTRGQQVTLSCSPISGHRSVSWYQQTPGQGLQFLFEYFSETQRNKGNFPGRFSGRQFSNSRSEMNVSTLELGDSALYLCASSLQGRINEQFFGPGTRLTVL.

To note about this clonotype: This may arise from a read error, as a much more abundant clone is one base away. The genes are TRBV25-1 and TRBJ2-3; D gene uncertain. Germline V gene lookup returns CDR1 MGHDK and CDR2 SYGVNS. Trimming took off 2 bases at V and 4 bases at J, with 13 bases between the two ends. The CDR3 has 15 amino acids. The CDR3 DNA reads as TGTGCCAGCAGTGAAGGTTCGGGCGGCTCAGATACGCAGTATTTT. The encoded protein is CASSEGSGGSDTQYF.

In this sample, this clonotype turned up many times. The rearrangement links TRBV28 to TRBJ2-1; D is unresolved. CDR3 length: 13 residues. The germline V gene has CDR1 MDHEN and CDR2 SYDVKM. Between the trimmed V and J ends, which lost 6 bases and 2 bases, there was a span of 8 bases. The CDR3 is CASSPRPYNEQFF. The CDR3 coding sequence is TGTGCCAGCAGCCCTCGTCCCTACAATGAGCAGTTCTTC.

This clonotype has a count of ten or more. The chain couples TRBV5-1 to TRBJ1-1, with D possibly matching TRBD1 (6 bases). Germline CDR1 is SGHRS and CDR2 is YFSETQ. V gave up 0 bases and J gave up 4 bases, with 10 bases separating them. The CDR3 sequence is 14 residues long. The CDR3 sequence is CASSLAGASTEAFF. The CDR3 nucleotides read TGCGCCAGCAGCTTGGCAGGGGCTAGCACTGAAGCTTTCTTT.

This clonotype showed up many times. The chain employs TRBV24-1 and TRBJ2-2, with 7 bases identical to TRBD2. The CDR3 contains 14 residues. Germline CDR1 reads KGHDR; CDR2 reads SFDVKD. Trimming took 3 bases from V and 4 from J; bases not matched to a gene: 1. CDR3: CATSDRLATGELFF. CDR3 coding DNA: TGTGCCACCAGTGATAGACTAGCCACCGGGGAGCTGTTTTTT.

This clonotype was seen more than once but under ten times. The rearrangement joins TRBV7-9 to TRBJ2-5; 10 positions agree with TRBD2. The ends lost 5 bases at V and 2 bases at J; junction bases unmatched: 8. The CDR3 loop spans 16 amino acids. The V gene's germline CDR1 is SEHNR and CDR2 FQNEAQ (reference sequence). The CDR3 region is CASSPRLAGRQETQYF. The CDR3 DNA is TGTGCCAGCAGCCCCCGACTAGCGGGCCGACAAGAGACCCAGTACTTC.

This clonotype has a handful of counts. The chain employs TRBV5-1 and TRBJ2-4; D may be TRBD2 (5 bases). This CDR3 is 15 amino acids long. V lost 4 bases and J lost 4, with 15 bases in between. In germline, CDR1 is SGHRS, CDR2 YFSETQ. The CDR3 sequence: CASSKEDWGKNIQYF. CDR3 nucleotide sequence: TGCGCCAGCAGCAAGGAGGACTGGGGTAAAAACATTCAGTACTTC.

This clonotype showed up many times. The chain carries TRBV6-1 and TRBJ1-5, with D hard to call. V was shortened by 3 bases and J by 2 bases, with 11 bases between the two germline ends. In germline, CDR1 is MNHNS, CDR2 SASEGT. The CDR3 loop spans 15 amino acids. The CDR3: CASSDAGVGNQPQHF. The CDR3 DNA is TGTGCCAGCAGTGACGCCGGGGTTGGCAATCAGCCCCAGCATTTT.

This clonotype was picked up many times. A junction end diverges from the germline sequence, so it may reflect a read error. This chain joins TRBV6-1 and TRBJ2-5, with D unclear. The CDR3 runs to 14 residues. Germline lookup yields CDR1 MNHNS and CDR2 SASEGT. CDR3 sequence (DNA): TGTGCCAGCACTGAAGGGCCGGGTCGCGAGACCCAGTACTTC. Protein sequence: CASTEGPGRETQYF.

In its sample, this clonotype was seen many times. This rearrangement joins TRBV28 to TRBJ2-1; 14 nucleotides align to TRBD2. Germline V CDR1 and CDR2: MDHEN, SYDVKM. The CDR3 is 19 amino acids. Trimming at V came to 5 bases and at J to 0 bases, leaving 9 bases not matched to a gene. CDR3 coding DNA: TGTGCCAGCAGTGAGTCCGGGACTAGCGGGAGAAACTCCTACAATGAGCAGTTCTTC. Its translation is CASSESGTSGRNSYNEQFF.

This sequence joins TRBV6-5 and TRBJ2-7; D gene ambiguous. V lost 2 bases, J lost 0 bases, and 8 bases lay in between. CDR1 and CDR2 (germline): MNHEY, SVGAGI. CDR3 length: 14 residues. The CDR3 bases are TGTGCCAGCAGTTACCGGAGTGTCTCCTACGAGCAGTACTTC. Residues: CASSYRSVSYEQYF.